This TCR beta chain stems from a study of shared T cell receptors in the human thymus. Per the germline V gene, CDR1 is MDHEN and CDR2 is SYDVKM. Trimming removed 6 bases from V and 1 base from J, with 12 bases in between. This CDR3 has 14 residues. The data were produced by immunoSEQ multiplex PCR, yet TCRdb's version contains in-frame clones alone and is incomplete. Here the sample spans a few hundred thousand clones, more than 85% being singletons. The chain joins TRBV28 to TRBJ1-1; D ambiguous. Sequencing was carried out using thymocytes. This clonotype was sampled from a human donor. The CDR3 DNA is TGTGCCAGCAGCTCCTGGGTAGGGAACACTGAAGCTTTCTTT. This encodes CASSSWVGNTEAFF.